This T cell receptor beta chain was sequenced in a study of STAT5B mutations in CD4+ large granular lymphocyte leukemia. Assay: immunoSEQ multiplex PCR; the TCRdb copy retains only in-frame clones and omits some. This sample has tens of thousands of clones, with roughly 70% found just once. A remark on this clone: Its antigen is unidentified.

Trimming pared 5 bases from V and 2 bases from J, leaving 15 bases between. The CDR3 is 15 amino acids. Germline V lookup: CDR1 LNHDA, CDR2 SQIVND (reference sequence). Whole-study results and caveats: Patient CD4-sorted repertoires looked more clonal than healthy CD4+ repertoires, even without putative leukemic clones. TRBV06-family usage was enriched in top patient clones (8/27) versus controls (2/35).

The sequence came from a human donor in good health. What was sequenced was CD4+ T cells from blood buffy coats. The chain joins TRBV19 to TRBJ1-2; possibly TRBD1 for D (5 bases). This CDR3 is CASSLQGNENYGYTF. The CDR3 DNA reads TGTGCCAGTAGTCTGCAGGGTAACGAAAACTATGGCTACACCTTC.